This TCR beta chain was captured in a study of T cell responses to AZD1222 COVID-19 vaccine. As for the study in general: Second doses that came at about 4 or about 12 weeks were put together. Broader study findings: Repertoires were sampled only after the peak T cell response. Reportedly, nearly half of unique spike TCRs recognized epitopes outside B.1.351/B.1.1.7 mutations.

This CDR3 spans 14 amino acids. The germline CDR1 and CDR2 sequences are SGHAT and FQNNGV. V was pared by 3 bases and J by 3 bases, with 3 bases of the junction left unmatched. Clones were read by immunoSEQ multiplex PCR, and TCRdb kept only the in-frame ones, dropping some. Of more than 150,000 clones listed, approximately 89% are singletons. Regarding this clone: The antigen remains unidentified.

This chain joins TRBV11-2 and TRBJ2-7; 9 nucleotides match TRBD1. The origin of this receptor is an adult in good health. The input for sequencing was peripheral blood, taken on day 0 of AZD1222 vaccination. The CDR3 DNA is TGTGCCAGCAGCTTGGGACAGGGCGACTACGAGCAGTACTTC. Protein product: CASSLGQGDYEQYF. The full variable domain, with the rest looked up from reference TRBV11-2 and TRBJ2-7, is EAGVAQSPRYKIIEKRQSVAFWCNPISGHATLYWYQQILGQGPKLLIQFQNNGVVDDSQLPKDRFSAERLKGVDSTLKIQPAKLEDSAVYLCASSLGQGDYEQYFGPGTRLTVT.